These 10 T cell receptor beta chains were sequenced from one sample in a study of T cells in Graves' hyperthyroidism and ophthalmopathy. TCR beta CDR3 regions were amplified from RNA. HTBI primers drove first-round RT-PCR of the TCR CDR3. TCRdb re-called the multiplex PCR reads with MiXCR, one entry per CDR3 protein. The repertoire holds approximately 690,000 distinct CDR3 sequences, about 14% seen once, with around an eighth in the top ten. Sequencing was carried out using blood. The receptor set was obtained from a woman in her fifties or sixties with Graves' ophthalmopathy.

This clonotype was observed many times. The rearrangement uses TRBV11-2 and TRBJ2-7; D possibly corresponds to TRBD1 (6 bases). V shed 0 bases and J shed 4 bases, with 13 bases lying between them. This CDR3 region has 15 residues. The V gene's germline CDR1 is SGHAT and CDR2 FQNNGV. The CDR3 loop reads CASSLDMAGQYEQYF. The CDR3 nucleotides are TGTGCCAGCAGCTTAGATATGGCAGGACAGTACGAGCAGTACTTC.

In regard to this clonotype: Just one base apart from a much larger clone, this may be a read error. DNA for the CDR3: TGTGTCAGCAGCTTGTGGGACACAGATACGCAGTATTTT. This sequence encodes CVSSLWDTDTQYF. V is TRBV7-3 and J is TRBJ2-3; D is unclear. The CDR3 totals 13 residues. Germline CDR1 and CDR2: SGHTA and FQGTGA.

Many counts were recorded for this clonotype. The CDR3 reads CASSLGGLAGGGEQFF. In DNA, the CDR3 is TGTGCCAGCAGCTTAGGGGGACTAGCGGGAGGGGGTGAGCAGTTCTTC. The gene calls are TRBV11-3 and TRBJ2-1, with TRBD2 matching over 16 bases. Looked up from germline, CDR1 is SGHNT and CDR2 is YENEEA. Trimming took 1 base from V and 9 from J; bases not matched to a gene: 3. The CDR3 consists of 16 residues.

Many counts were recorded for this clonotype. The rearrangement joins TRBV2 to TRBJ2-3, with TRBD2 identical over 9 bases. V was clipped by 2 bases and J by 4 bases; unmatched bases: 7. The CDR3 sequence is 16 residues long. Germline CDR1 reads SNHLY; CDR2 reads FYNNEI. The CDR3 DNA reads as TGTGCCAGCAGTGAACAGAGACTAGCGGTGGCAGATACGCAGTATTTT. This gives the protein CASSEQRLAVADTQYF.

This clonotype was seen at least ten times. The CDR3 DNA reads TGTGCCAGCTCACCACGCACGGAGGAAGAGACCCAGTACTTC. This sequence encodes CASSPRTEEETQYF. The rearrangement links TRBV18 to TRBJ2-5, with D perhaps TRBD2 (5 bases). Between the trimmed V and J ends, which lost 1 base and 3 bases, there was a span of 9 bases. Germline V lookup: CDR1 KGHSH, CDR2 LQKENI. The CDR3 has 14 residues.

The table lists this clonotype with many counts. The CDR3 DNA reads TGTGCCAGCAGCTTAGAAACAATAAACATGAACACTGAAGCTTTCTTT. Protein product: CASSLETINMNTEAFF. The V gene is TRBV11-3, the J gene TRBJ1-1; D gene unclear. The CDR3 runs to 16 residues. Trimming cost V 0 bases and J 0 bases, with 11 bases left between them. Germline assignment: CDR1 SGHNT and CDR2 YENEEA.

The table lists this clonotype with many counts. V and J are TRBV20-1 and TRBJ2-7, with 7 bases lining up with TRBD1. Germline CDR1 DFQATT, CDR2 SNEGSKA (reference sequence). The length of the CDR3 is 15 residues. V shed 0 bases and J 2 bases; nucleotides not matched to a gene: 7. The CDR3: CSARDRGRHPYEQYF. The CDR3, as DNA: TGCAGTGCTAGAGATAGGGGGCGCCACCCCTACGAGCAGTACTTC.

This clonotype has just one count. At one boundary the junction diverges from the germline segment, which might be a read error. The DNA for the CDR3 is TGCAGTGCTGGAGAGGGACAAGACAAGCGGGAGTCGGGTAACAATGAGCAGTTCTTC. This sequence encodes CSAGEGQDKRESGNNEQFF. V is TRBV20-1 and J is TRBJ2-1; 8 positions match TRBD2. The CDR3 length is 19 residues. Germline CDR1 reads DFQATT; CDR2 reads SNEGSKA (reference sequence).

This clonotype was seen ten or more times. V is TRBV20-1 and J is TRBJ1-5; TRBD1 matches at 9 bases. Trimming removed 3 bases from V and 5 bases from J; junction bases left unmatched: 11. The CDR3 runs 16 residues. Germline V gene data show CDR1 as DFQATT and CDR2 as SNEGSKA (reference sequence). CDR3 DNA sequence: TGCAGTGCTAGGCTGGGACAGGGCGGCTTTCATCAGCCCCAGCATTTT. Translating gives CSARLGQGGFHQPQHF.

This clonotype was recorded at least ten times. V gene TRBV12-3 or TRBV12-4 combines with J gene TRBJ2-2; 7 bases map to TRBD2. V shed 5 bases and J 6 bases; nucleotides not matched to a gene: 15. The CDR3 runs 17 residues. The CDR3 loop reads CASSLLGGSGGAGELFF. In nucleotides, the CDR3 is TGTGCCAGCAGTCTGCTAGGAGGGTCGGGGGGTGCCGGGGAGCTGTTTTTT.